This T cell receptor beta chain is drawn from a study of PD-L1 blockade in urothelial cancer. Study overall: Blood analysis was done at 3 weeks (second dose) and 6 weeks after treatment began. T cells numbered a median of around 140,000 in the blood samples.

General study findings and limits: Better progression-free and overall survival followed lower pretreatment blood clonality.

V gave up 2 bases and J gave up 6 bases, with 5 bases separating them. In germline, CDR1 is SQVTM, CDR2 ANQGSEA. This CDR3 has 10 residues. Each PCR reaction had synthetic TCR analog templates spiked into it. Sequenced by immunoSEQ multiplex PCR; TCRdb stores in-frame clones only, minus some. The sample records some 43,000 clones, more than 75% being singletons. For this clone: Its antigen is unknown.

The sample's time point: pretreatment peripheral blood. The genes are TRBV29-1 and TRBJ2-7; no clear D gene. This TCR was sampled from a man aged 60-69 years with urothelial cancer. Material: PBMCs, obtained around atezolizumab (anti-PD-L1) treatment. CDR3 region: CSVERGEQYF. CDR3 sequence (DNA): TGCAGCGTTGAACGCGGCGAGCAGTACTTC.